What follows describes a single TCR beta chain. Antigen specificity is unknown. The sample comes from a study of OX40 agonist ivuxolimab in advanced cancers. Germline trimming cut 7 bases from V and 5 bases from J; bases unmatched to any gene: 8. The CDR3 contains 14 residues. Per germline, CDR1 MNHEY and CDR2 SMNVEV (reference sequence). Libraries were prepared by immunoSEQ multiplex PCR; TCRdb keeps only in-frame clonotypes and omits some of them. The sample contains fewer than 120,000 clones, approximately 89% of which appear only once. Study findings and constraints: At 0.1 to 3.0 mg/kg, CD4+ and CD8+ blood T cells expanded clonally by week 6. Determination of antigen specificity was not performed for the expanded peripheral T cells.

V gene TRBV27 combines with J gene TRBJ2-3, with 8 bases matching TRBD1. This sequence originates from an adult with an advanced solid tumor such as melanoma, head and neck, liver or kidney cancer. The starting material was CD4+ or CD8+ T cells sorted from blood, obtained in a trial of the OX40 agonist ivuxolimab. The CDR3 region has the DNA TGTGCCAGCACACTGGGACAGGCCCAAGATACGCAGTATTTT. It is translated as CASTLGQAQDTQYF.